This TCR beta chain is from a study of blood T cells in healthy people across ages. Overall study findings and caveats: Naive T cell percentage and TCR beta diversity correlated strongly.

Every donor gave roughly 9.2 milliliters of peripheral blood. No fewer than 5 micrograms of total RNA were isolated from every sample. This clonotype was seen a handful of times. Its matching antigen is unknown. For the second PCR, which ran for 7 to 11 cycles, a sample-barcoded 5' primer and a J-beta primer mix were used. Through a template-switch adaptor with 12 random nucleotides, each cDNA molecule received a tag. Via MiXCR, TCRdb re-called the 5' RACE reads, giving one row per CDR3 protein. This repertoire shows about 2 million distinct CDR3 sequences, just under 50% found once; its top ten account for about 2.1%. The CDR3 extends over 15 amino acids. Trimming took off 4 bases at V and 7 bases at J, with 17 bases between the two ends. The germline V gene has CDR1 MNHEY and CDR2 SVGAGI.

The specimen was blood. The clonotype was recovered from a woman aged 35 to 49 in good health. The chain has TRBV6-5 and TRBJ2-4; D perhaps matches TRBD1 (6 bases). CDR3 bases: TGTGCCAGCAGTTTAAAGACAGGACAGAGTAACATTCAGTACTTC. Residues: CASSLKTGQSNIQYF.